A single sample is the source of the 3 T cell receptor beta chains below, sequenced in a study of OX40 agonist ivuxolimab in advanced cancers. Some clones are missing from TCRdb's copy, which holds only in-frame ones; the method was immunoSEQ multiplex PCR. The data hold some 98,000 clones, with 85% to 95% observed a single time. The source material was CD4+ or CD8+ T cells sorted from blood, sampled in a trial of the OX40 agonist ivuxolimab. These receptors were taken from an adult with an advanced solid tumor such as melanoma, head and neck, liver or kidney cancer.

The chain uses TRBV30 and TRBJ1-1; a weak D match, TRBD1 (5 bases). Germline lookup yields CDR1 GTSNPN and CDR2 SVGIG (reference sequence). The CDR3 loop spans 12 amino acids. The ends were cut back, 5 bases at V and 4 bases at J, with 11 bases in the middle. CDR3 sequence: CAWQGLITEAFF. The CDR3 region has the DNA TGTGCCTGGCAGGGTCTGATCACTGAAGCTTTCTTT.

The genes are TRBV27 and TRBJ1-5; weak D call: TRBD1 (6 bases). CDR1 is MNHEY, CDR2 SMNVEV, per germline (reference sequence). Trimming removed 1 base from V and 5 bases from J, with 18 bases in between. The CDR3 runs to 17 residues. The CDR3 DNA is TGTGCCAGCAGTTTATTCGGGGGCCGCGGACGGGATCAGCCCCAGCATTTT. Translation gives CASSLFGGRGRDQPQHF.

The CDR3 reads CASSSYDRGYGYTF. The CDR3 DNA follows: TGTGCCAGCAGTTCATACGACAGGGGGTATGGCTACACCTTC. V is TRBV28 and J is TRBJ1-2, with 9 bases lining up with TRBD1. The CDR3 has 14 amino acids. Trimming took 4 bases from V and 5 from J; bases not matched to a gene: 5. Germline V gene sequence: CDR1 MDHEN, CDR2 SYDVKM.